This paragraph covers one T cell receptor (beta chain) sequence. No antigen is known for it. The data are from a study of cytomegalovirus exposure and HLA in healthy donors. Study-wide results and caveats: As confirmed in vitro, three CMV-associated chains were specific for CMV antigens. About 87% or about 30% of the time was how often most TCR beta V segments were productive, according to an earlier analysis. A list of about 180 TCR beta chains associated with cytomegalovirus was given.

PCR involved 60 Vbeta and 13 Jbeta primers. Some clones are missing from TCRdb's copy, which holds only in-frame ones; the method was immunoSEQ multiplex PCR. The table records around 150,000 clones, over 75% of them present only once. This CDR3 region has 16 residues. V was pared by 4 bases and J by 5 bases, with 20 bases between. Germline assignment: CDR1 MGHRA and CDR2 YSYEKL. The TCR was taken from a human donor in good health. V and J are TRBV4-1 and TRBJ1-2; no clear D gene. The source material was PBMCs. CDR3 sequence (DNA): TGCGCCAGCAGCCGCCTCAGAGTGACACGTCGTTATGGCTACACCTTC. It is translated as CASSRLRVTRRYGYTF.